This T cell receptor (beta chain) was retrieved from a study of OX40 agonist ivuxolimab in advanced cancers. Study-level information: A history of anti-PD-1, anti-PD-L1 or anti-CTLA-4 therapy was acceptable, and about 40% had some.

Here immunoSEQ multiplex PCR was the method, and the copy in TCRdb shows in-frame clones only, minus some. The sample lists just over 70,000 clones; 84% were seen once. J was trimmed by 6 bases and V by 2 bases; bases with no gene match: 1. Germline V gives CDR1 SGHRS, CDR2 YFSETQ. The CDR3 runs 13 residues. The specimen comprised CD4+ or CD8+ T cells sorted from blood, sampled in a trial of the OX40 agonist ivuxolimab. The TCR originated in an adult with an advanced solid tumor such as melanoma, head and neck, liver or kidney cancer. V and J are TRBV5-1 and TRBJ2-1; 8 bases line up with TRBD1. The CDR3 spells CASSLDRGNEQFF. The CDR3 DNA follows: TGCGCCAGCAGCTTAGACAGGGGCAATGAGCAGTTCTTC.